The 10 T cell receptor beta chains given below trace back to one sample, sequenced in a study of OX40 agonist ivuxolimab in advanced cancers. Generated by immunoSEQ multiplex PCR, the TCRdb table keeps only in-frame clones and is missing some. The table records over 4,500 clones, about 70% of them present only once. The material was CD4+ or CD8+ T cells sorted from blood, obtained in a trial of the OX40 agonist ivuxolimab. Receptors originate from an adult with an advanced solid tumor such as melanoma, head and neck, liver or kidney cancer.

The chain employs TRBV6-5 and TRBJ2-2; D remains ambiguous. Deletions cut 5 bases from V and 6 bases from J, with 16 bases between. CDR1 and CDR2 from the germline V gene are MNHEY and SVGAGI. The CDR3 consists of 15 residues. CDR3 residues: CASSLHAGRAGELFF. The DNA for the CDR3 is TGTGCCAGCAGTCTGCACGCCGGACGTGCCGGGGAGCTGTTTTTT.

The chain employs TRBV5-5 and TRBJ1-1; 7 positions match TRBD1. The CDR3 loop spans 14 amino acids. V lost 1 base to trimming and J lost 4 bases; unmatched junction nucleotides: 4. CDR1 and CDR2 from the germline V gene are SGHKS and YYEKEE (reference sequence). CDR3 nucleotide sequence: TGTGCCAGCAGCTTGTGGGACAGTGTCACTGAAGCTTTCTTT. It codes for CASSLWDSVTEAFF.

CDR3 sequence reads: CASSPVPGIVEAFF. CDR3 sequence (DNA): TGTGCCAGCAGCCCGGTCCCGGGGATCGTTGAAGCTTTCTTT. The rearrangement links TRBV11-1 to TRBJ1-1; D gene unclear. The V end was cut by 5 bases, the J end by 7 bases, with 17 bases between. The CDR3 consists of 14 residues. Germline loops: CDR1 SGHAT, CDR2 FQDESV (reference sequence).

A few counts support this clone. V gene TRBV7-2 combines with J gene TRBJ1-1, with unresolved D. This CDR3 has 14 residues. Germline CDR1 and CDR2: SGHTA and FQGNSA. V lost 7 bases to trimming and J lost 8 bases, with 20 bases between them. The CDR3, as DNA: TGTGCCAGCAACCAACCGGGCAGGACTGTAGAAGCTTTCTTT. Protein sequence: CASNQPGRTVEAFF.

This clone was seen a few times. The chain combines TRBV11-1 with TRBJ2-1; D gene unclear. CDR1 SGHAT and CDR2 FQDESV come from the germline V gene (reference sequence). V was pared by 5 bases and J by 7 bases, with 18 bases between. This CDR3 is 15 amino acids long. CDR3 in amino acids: CASSLGIEVGNEQFF. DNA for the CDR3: TGTGCCAGCAGCCTAGGTATTGAGGTGGGAAATGAGCAGTTCTTC.

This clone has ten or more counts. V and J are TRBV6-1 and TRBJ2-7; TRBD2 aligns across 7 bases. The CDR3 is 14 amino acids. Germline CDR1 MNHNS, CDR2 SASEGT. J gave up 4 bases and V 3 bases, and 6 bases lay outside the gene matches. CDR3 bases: TGTGCCAGCAGTGATATTGGGAGGGCATACGAGCAGTACTTC. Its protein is CASSDIGRAYEQYF.

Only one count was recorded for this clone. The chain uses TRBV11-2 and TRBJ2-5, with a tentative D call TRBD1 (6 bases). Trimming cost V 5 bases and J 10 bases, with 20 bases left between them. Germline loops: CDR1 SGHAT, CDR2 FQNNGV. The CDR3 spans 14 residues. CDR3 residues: CASSPERDKRDQYF. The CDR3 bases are TGTGCCAGCAGCCCCGAAAGGGACAAACGGGACCAGTACTTC.

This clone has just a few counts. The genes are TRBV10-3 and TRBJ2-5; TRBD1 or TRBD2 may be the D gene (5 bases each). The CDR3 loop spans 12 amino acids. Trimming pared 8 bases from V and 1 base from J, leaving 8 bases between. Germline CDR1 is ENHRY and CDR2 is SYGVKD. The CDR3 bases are TGTGCCATCCGGGACGGCCAAGAGACCCAGTACTTC. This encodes CAIRDGQETQYF.

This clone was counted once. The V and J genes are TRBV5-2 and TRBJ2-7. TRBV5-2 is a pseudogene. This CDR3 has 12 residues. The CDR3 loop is CASSSLNGAMYF. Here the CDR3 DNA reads TGTGCCAGCAGCTCCCTGAACGGGGCGATGTACTTC.

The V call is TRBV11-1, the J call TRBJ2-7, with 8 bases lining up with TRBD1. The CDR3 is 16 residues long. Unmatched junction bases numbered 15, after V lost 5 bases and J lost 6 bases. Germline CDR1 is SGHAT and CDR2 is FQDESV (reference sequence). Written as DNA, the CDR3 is TGTGCCAGCAGCAGAAAGAGGGGACAGGCCTGGGGCGAGCAGTACTTC. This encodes CASSRKRGQAWGEQYF.